The 16 T cell receptor beta chains listed next were all sequenced from one sample in a study of T cell clones after liver transplantation. Sequenced by immunoSEQ multiplex PCR; TCRdb stores in-frame clones only, minus some. The sample lists 75,000 to 85,000 clones; less than 90% were seen once. Sequencing was performed on CD4+ T cells from blood, taken at the 22-month timepoint. Every receptor here comes from a human patient who received a liver transplant. T cells may partly derive from the graft donor.

The J gene is TRBJ2-2, the V gene TRBV6-4; D unclear. V gave up 8 bases and J gave up 1 base, with 8 bases separating them. CDR3 length: 13 amino acids. Germline CDR1 MRHNA, CDR2 SNTAGT. The CDR3 here is CASGRLNTGELFF. In DNA form, the CDR3 reads TGTGCCAGCGGACGGCTGAACACCGGGGAGCTGTTTTTT.

This chain uses TRBV19 with TRBJ1-1; 9 nucleotides agree with TRBD1. Trimming took 3 bases from V and 11 from J; bases not matched to a gene: 4. This CDR3 spans 12 amino acids. Looked up from germline, CDR1 is LNHDA and CDR2 is SQIVND (reference sequence). The CDR3 reads CASSIYGTGAFF. The CDR3 DNA sequence: TGTGCCAGTAGTATCTATGGGACAGGGGCTTTCTTT.

This chain connects TRBV7-3 to TRBJ2-7; TRBD2 agrees at 12 bases. The V and J ends lost 3 bases and 2 bases, in that order; junction bases with no gene match: 2. Germline V gene data show CDR1 as SGHTA and CDR2 as FQGTGA. This CDR3 comprises 15 residues. The CDR3 protein is CASSFLAGGPYEQYF. The CDR3 DNA sequence: TGTGCCAGCAGCTTCCTAGCGGGAGGGCCCTACGAGCAGTACTTC. The full variable domain, completed using reference TRBV7-3 and TRBJ2-7, is GAGVSQTPSNKVTEKGKYVELRCDPISGHTALYWYRQSLGQGPEFLIYFQGTGAADDSGLPNDRFFAVRPEGSVSTLKIQRTERGDSAVYLCASSFLAGGPYEQYFGPGTRLTVT.

The gene calls are TRBV7-9 and TRBJ2-1, with 11 bases matching TRBD2. Germline CDR1 SEHNR, CDR2 FQNEAQ (reference sequence). V lost 1 base, J lost 6 bases, and 8 bases stayed unmatched. This CDR3 has 17 amino acids. In DNA, the CDR3 is TGTGCCAGCAGCTTAGGAACTAGCGGGAGTTCAGTCAATGAGCAGTTCTTC. Translation: CASSLGTSGSSVNEQFF. Combining the CDR3 with reference TRBV7-9 and TRBJ2-1 gives the whole variable domain DTGVSQNPRHKITKRGQNVTFRCDPISEHNRLYWYRQTLGQGPEFLTYFQNEAQLEKSRLLSDRFSAERPKGSFSTLEIQRTEQGDSAMYLCASSLGTSGSSVNEQFFGPGTRLTVL.

The chain employs TRBV5-1 and TRBJ2-5, with D hard to call. The CDR3 extends over 14 amino acids. V was clipped by 4 bases and J by 2 bases, with 12 bases between them. The V gene's germline CDR1 is SGHRS and CDR2 YFSETQ. The CDR3 spells CASSETLTQETQYF. The CDR3 DNA reads TGCGCCAGCAGCGAGACCCTAACGCAAGAGACCCAGTACTTC.

The V and J genes are TRBV4-1 and TRBJ2-3; TRBD2 aligns across 7 bases. The CDR3 is 17 amino acids. Unmatched junction bases numbered 18, after V lost 1 base and J lost 11 bases. Germline CDR1 MGHRA, CDR2 YSYEKL. The CDR3 spells CASSQVLGDYYKRGQYF. CDR3 in DNA: TGCGCCAGCAGCCAAGTTCTCGGGGACTATTATAAAAGGGGGCAGTATTTT.

The chain has TRBV14 and TRBJ1-2; D remains ambiguous. The V end was cut by 0 bases, the J end by 6 bases, with 14 bases between. The CDR3 loop spans 15 amino acids. Germline V gives CDR1 SGHDN, CDR2 FVKESK. The CDR3 sequence is CASSQEGGPGNGYTF. CDR3 bases: TGTGCCAGCAGCCAAGAGGGAGGGCCCGGGAATGGCTACACCTTC.

The chain links TRBV10-3 to TRBJ1-2, with 8 positions matching TRBD1. Germline CDR1 is ENHRY and CDR2 is SYGVKD. This CDR3 has 16 amino acids. Trimming cost V 0 bases and J 7 bases; bases outside gene matches: 10. As DNA, the CDR3 is TGTGCCATCAGTGAGTCTAGGGTTGACAGGGGCTCTGGCTACACCTTC. Protein: CAISESRVDRGSGYTF.

The chain's CDR3 is CASSQRAVRGAWELFF. The CDR3 DNA sequence: TGTGCCAGCAGCCAGAGGGCGGTCAGGGGAGCCTGGGAGCTGTTTTTT. The rearrangement uses TRBV7-2 and TRBJ2-2; D perhaps matches TRBD1 (6 bases). From germline, CDR1 is SGHTA and CDR2 FQGNSA. The ends were cut back, 5 bases at V and 9 bases at J, with 22 bases in the middle. CDR3 length: 16 residues.

The genes are TRBV13 and TRBJ2-1; maybe TRBD1 (5 bases). The CDR3 runs to 13 residues. The ends were cut back, 3 bases at V and 5 bases at J, with 8 bases in the middle. The germline V gene has CDR1 PRHDT and CDR2 FYEKMQ (reference sequence). CDR3 bases: TGTGCCAGCAGCTTGACAGCAAACAATGAGCAGTTCTTC. Translated: CASSLTANNEQFF.

The rearrangement joins TRBV7-2 to TRBJ2-1; 8 bases agree with TRBD2. The CDR3 has 19 residues. From germline, CDR1 is SGHTA and CDR2 FQGNSA. V shed 1 base, J shed 6 bases, and the junction held 17 bases outside the gene matches. CDR3 nucleotide sequence: TGTGCCAGCAGCTTAGGCATGTCTCAATACGGGGGGGCACGCAATGAGCAGTTCTTC. Translating gives CASSLGMSQYGGARNEQFF.

The chain links TRBV5-1 to TRBJ2-1; D is possibly TRBD2 (5 bases). Trimming shortened V by 4 bases and J by 8 bases, and 16 bases separated the two germline ends. The V gene's germline CDR1 is SGHRS and CDR2 YFSETQ. This CDR3 is 14 amino acids long. The CDR3 DNA follows: TGCGCCAGCAGCGGGAGCCCCTCCGGCGATGAGCAGTTCTTC. Translation: CASSGSPSGDEQFF.

The chain uses TRBV30 and TRBJ2-2; TRBD2 is a possible D gene (6 bases). CDR1 GTSNPN and CDR2 SVGIG come from the germline V gene (reference sequence). There are 20 residues in the CDR3. Trimming removed 6 bases from V and 4 bases from J, with 33 bases in between. The CDR3, as DNA: TGTGCCTGTTCCACCCCCGTGACTAGTGGACGTCTATACATCACCGGGGAGCTGTTTTTT. It is translated as CACSTPVTSGRLYITGELFF.

V gene TRBV28 combines with J gene TRBJ1-4; TRBD1 matches at 7 bases. Germline V gene data show CDR1 as MDHEN and CDR2 as SYDVKM. This CDR3 spans 14 amino acids. Unmatched junction bases numbered 2, after V lost 7 bases and J lost 0 bases. The CDR3 DNA reads TGTGCCAGCACTACAGGGGCAACTAATGAAAAACTGTTTTTT. This sequence encodes CASTTGATNEKLFF.

This chain connects TRBV7-8 to TRBJ1-1; 7 bases map to TRBD1. The CDR3 runs 14 residues. J lost 3 bases, V lost 5 bases, and 6 bases had no gene match. CDR1 SGHVS and CDR2 FQNEAQ come from the germline V gene. This CDR3 reads CASSRGQADTEAFF. In DNA form, the CDR3 reads TGTGCCAGCAGCCGAGGACAGGCCGACACTGAAGCTTTCTTT.

The chain links TRBV27 to TRBJ2-1; D call uncertain. V shed 2 bases and J shed 7 bases, with 3 bases lying between them. Germline V CDR1 and CDR2: MNHEY, SMNVEV (reference sequence). This CDR3 comprises 11 residues. The CDR3 here is CASSLGNEQFF. The DNA of the CDR3 is TGTGCCAGCAGTTTAGGGAATGAGCAGTTCTTC.